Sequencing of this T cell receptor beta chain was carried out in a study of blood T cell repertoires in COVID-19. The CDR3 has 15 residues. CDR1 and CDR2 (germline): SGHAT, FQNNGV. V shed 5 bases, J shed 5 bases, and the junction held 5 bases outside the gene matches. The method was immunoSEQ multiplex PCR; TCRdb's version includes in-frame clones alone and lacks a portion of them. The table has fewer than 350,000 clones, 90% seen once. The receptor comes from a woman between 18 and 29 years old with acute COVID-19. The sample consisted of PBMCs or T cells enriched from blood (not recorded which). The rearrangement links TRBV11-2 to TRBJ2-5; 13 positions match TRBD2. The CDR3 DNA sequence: TGTGCCAGCAGCGCTGGGACTAGCGGGATGGAGACCCAGTACTTC. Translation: CASSAGTSGMETQYF.